Listed below are T cell receptor beta chains from one sample, sequenced in a study of cytomegalovirus exposure and HLA in healthy donors. Sequencing used immunoSEQ multiplex PCR; TCRdb keeps in-frame clones, though not all of them. Of under 200,000 clones listed, 70% to 90% were seen once; the top ten hold almost 9.5%. Sample: PBMCs. Receptors were obtained from a man younger than 35 in good health and CMV-seropositive. The CDR3 runs from the conserved cysteine through the conserved F or W. A D gene is named only where the DNA matches it firmly. Size is stated for part of the rows, as once, few or many counts, or as a class when the clone is expanded.

CASSDRRDRGSTEAFF	TGCGCCAGCAGTGATCGACGGGACAGGGGAAGCACTGAAGCTTTCTTT	TRBD1	TRBV10-1	TRBJ1-1	few
CASSPGTGPGNTIYF	TGTGCCAGCAGCCCCGGGACAGGGCCTGGAAACACCATATATTTT	TRBD1	TRBV6-4	TRBJ1-3	NA
CASREDRGGNIQYF	TGCGCCAGCAGAGAGGACAGGGGAGGCAACATTCAGTACTTC	TRBD1	TRBV5-1	TRBJ2-4	once
CASTRPGQTNTGELFF	TGTGCCTCTACCCGGCCCGGACAAACGAACACCGGGGAGCTGTTTTTT	NA	TRBV30	TRBJ2-2	NA
CASSQDLRGPDTEAFF	TGCGCCAGCAGCCAAGACCTCAGGGGGCCGGACACTGAAGCTTTCTTT	TRBD1	TRBV5-1	TRBJ1-1	NA
CASSYETGAPSYEQYF	TGTGCCAGCAGCTACGAGACAGGGGCCCCCTCCTACGAGCAGTACTTC	TRBD1	TRBV5-5	TRBJ2-7	once
CASSQEWGTRFHNGQFF	TGTGCCAGCAGCCAAGAGTGGGGGACTAGATTCCACAATGGGCAGTTCTTC	TRBD2	TRBV4-2	TRBJ2-1	NA
CASSLVGLQDTQYF	TGTGCCAGCAGCTTGGTTGGCCTTCAGGATACGCAGTATTTT	NA	TRBV5-4	TRBJ2-3	NA
CATSRGQGTQETQYF	TGTGCCACCAGCAGAGGACAGGGGACCCAAGAGACCCAGTACTTC	TRBD1	TRBV15	TRBJ2-5	NA
CASSEASDKEYGYTF	TGTGCCAGCAGTGAAGCGTCTGATAAGGAGTATGGCTACACCTTC	NA	TRBV6-1	TRBJ1-2	NA
CASSPVAVYTGELFF	TGCGCCAGCAGCCCCGTAGCGGTGTACACCGGGGAGCTGTTTTTT	NA	TRBV5-4	TRBJ2-2	NA
CASSSYGEQFF	TGTGCCAGCAGCTCGTACGGTGAGCAGTTCTTC	NA	TRBV7-2	TRBJ2-1	NA
CASFRANGYTF	TGTGCCAGTTTCAGGGCCAATGGCTACACCTTC	NA	TRBV19	TRBJ1-2	NA
CASSFNREEYEKLFF	TGTGCCAGCAGCTTCAACAGGGAAGAGTATGAAAAACTGTTTTTT	NA	TRBV7-6	TRBJ1-4	NA
CASSLVQTYEQYF	TGCGCCAGCAGCTTGGTCCAGACCTACGAGCAGTACTTC	NA	TRBV5-1	TRBJ2-7	NA
CASSLAPEPDTQYF	TGCGCCAGCAGCTTGGCCCCAGAACCAGATACGCAGTATTTT	NA	TRBV5-1	TRBJ2-3	NA
CATSRPGQGVKANTGELFF	TGTGCCACCAGCAGACCGGGACAGGGGGTGAAAGCGAACACCGGGGAGCTGTTTTTT	TRBD1	TRBV15	TRBJ2-2	NA
CASSLWDRGPYGYTF	TGTGCCAGCAGCTTGTGGGACAGGGGGCCCTATGGCTACACCTTC	TRBD1	TRBV7-8	TRBJ1-2	NA
CASSQNSYNEQFF	TGTGCCAGCAGCCAAAATTCCTACAATGAGCAGTTCTTC	NA	TRBV7-9	TRBJ2-1	NA
CASSPPFGAYEQYF	TGTGCCAGTAGCCCCCCGTTCGGAGCCTACGAGCAGTACTTC	NA	TRBV19	TRBJ2-7	NA
CARGSWVFSEQYF	TGTGCCAGAGGGAGTTGGGTCTTCTCCGAGCAGTACTTC	NA	TRBV19	TRBJ2-7	once
CASSEGGGADYGYTF	TGTGCCAGCAGTGAAGGAGGGGGCGCTGACTATGGCTACACCTTC	TRBD1	TRBV6-1	TRBJ1-2	NA
CSVEGHRGANVLTF	TGCAGCGTTGAAGGACATCGCGGGGCCAACGTCCTGACTTTC	NA	TRBV29-1	TRBJ2-6	NA
CASSATTGGTGYGYTF	TGTGCCAGCAGCGCCACGACAGGGGGCACTGGTTATGGCTACACCTTC	TRBD1	TRBV5-4	TRBJ1-2	NA
CASSLEGAWETQYF	TGTGCCAGCAGCTTGGAGGGGGCCTGGGAGACCCAGTACTTC	TRBD1	TRBV5-5	TRBJ2-5	once
CASSQAPLRGRKEKLFF	TGCGCCAGCAGCCAAGCCCCCCTAAGGGGGCGAAAAGAAAAACTGTTTTTT	TRBD1	TRBV4-1	TRBJ1-4	few
CAWIRVPPDTQYF	TGTGCCTGGATTCGGGTACCCCCTGATACGCAGTATTTT	NA	TRBV30	TRBJ2-3	NA
CAWSSKVMGTGIHEQYF	TGTGCCTGGAGTAGTAAGGTGATGGGGACAGGGATCCACGAGCAGTACTTC	TRBD1	TRBV30	TRBJ2-7	NA
CASSDYSSRETQYF	TGTGCCAGCAGTGATTACAGCTCCAGGGAGACCCAGTACTTC	NA	TRBV2	TRBJ2-5	NA
CASRLDRTNTEAFF	TGTGCCAGCAGGCTGGACAGGACCAACACTGAAGCTTTCTTT	TRBD1	TRBV2	TRBJ1-1	NA
CASSPTGTGNEQYF	TGTGCTAGCAGCCCAACCGGGACAGGGAACGAGCAGTACTTC	TRBD1	TRBV7-7	TRBJ2-7	NA
CASSTGQGGGNTIYF	TGCGCCAGCAGCACCGGACAGGGGGGAGGAAACACCATATATTTT	TRBD1	TRBV5-1	TRBJ1-3	NA
CASSELAWETQYF	TGCGCCAGCAGTGAACTAGCGTGGGAGACCCAGTACTTC	TRBD2	TRBV10-2	TRBJ2-5	NA
CASSESRTGNGELFF	TGTGCCAGCAGTGAATCTCGGACAGGGAACGGGGAGCTGTTTTTT	TRBD1	TRBV25-1	TRBJ2-2	NA
CASRPDGQTYNSPLHF	TGTGCCAGCAGGCCGGATGGGCAAACCTATAATTCACCCCTCCACTTT	NA	TRBV27	TRBJ1-6	NA
CASSPGFRNIQYF	TGTGCCAGCAGTCCGGGATTTAGGAACATTCAGTACTTC	NA	TRBV6-1	TRBJ2-4	NA
CASSYETGDDNEQFF	TGTGCCAGCAGTTACGAAACGGGGGACGACAATGAGCAGTTCTTC	NA	TRBV6-5	TRBJ2-1	NA
CASSHIGQMEKLFF	TGCGCCAGCAGCCATATTGGACAGATGGAAAAACTGTTTTTT	NA	TRBV4-1	TRBJ1-4	NA
CASSLGDRPQGKFF	TGCGCCAGCAGCTTGGGGGACAGGCCGCAGGGGAAGTTCTTC	TRBD1	TRBV5-1	TRBJ2-1	NA
CASSVTGGTDTQYF	TGTGCCAGCAGTGTGACAGGGGGCACAGATACGCAGTATTTT	TRBD1	TRBV25-1	TRBJ2-3	NA
CATSRERMEPQHF	TGTGCCACCAGCAGAGAGCGGATGGAGCCCCAGCATTTT	NA	TRBV15	TRBJ1-5	NA
CAWSRRGSGANVLTF	TGTGCCTGGAGTCGCAGGGGCTCTGGGGCCAACGTCCTGACTTTC	NA	TRBV30	TRBJ2-6	NA
CASSRGQSSGNTIYF	TGTGCCAGCAGTAGGGGACAGTCCTCTGGAAACACCATATATTTT	TRBD1	TRBV6-5	TRBJ1-3	few
CASSQDPQTADTQYF	TGTGCCAGCAGCCAAGATCCCCAAACAGCAGATACGCAGTATTTT	NA	TRBV4-2	TRBJ2-3	NA
CASSPLRTENTEAFF	TGTGCCAGCTCACCCCTCCGGACAGAGAACACTGAAGCTTTCTTT	NA	TRBV18	TRBJ1-1	NA
CASSNPGQVFGNTIYF	TGTGCCAGCAGCAATCCGGGACAGGTCTTTGGAAACACCATATATTTT	NA	TRBV21-1	TRBJ1-3	NA
CATSRVQGRGGTEAFF	TGTGCCACCAGCAGAGTTCAGGGGCGCGGTGGCACTGAAGCTTTCTTT	NA	TRBV15	TRBJ1-1	NA
CAISEGLDRGADTQYF	TGTGCCATCAGTGAGGGATTGGACAGGGGTGCAGATACGCAGTATTTT	TRBD1	TRBV10-3	TRBJ2-3	once
CASSQAGQETQYF	TGCGCCAGCAGTCAAGCAGGGCAAGAGACCCAGTACTTC	NA	TRBV23-1	TRBJ2-5	NA
CASSIGLAGLSKNIQYF	TGTGCCAGTAGTATTGGGCTAGCGGGGCTCAGCAAAAACATTCAGTACTTC	TRBD2	TRBV19	TRBJ2-4	NA
CASSQVYAGTGGGYTF	TGTGCCAGCAGCCAAGTATACGCCGGGACAGGGGGTGGCTACACCTTC	TRBD1	TRBV14	TRBJ1-2	NA
CASSLETHAEGLFF	TGTGCCAGCAGCTTGGAGACTCATGCGGAGGGACTGTTTTTT	NA	TRBV5-5	TRBJ1-4	NA
CASSPLWGQGVGEQYF	TGTGCCAGCTCACCTTTGTGGGGACAGGGTGTTGGCGAGCAGTACTTC	TRBD1	TRBV18	TRBJ2-7	NA
CASSQTDKAFF	TGTGCCAGCAGCCAGACAGATAAGGCTTTCTTT	NA	TRBV7-2	TRBJ1-1	few
CASQLGQMNTEAFF	TGTGCCAGTCAACTGGGACAGATGAACACTGAAGCTTTCTTT	TRBD1	TRBV19	TRBJ1-1	NA
CASSPARASGNTIYF	TGTGCCAGCAGCCCGGCCAGGGCCTCTGGAAACACCATATATTTT	NA	TRBV7-8	TRBJ1-3	once